Listed below are T cell receptor beta chains from one sample, sequenced in a study of identifying expanded T cells in peripheral blood. Sequencing was performed with immunoSEQ multiplex PCR; in TCRdb, only in-frame clones are kept and a portion is missing. The repertoire holds 60,000 to 65,000 clones, with over 75% as singletons. Sequenced sample: blood. These receptors came from a person between 18 and 69 years old in good health. Each CDR3 is given with its conserved first and last residue. A D gene is named only where the DNA matches it firmly. Some rows mark clone size as missing; the rest say once, few, many or name a class of expanded clone.

V	size	J	D	DNA	CDR3
TRBV11-2	.	TRBJ1-1	TRBD1	TGTGCCAGCAGCCCGGACAGGGGTACTGAAGCTTTCTTT	CASSPDRGTEAFF
TRBV27	few	TRBJ1-5	TRBD1	TGTGCCAGCAGAGCCGACAGGGGCAATCAGCCCCAGCATTTT	CASRADRGNQPQHF
TRBV5-5	.	TRBJ1-6	TRBD1	TGTGCCAGCAGCTTGAGGTTGGGACAGGGGGCAGTTTCACCCCTCCACTTT	CASSLRLGQGAVSPLHF
TRBV6-1	.	TRBJ1-2	.	TGTGCCAGCAGTGCCGGCGCGTCAGGGACCTATGGCTACACCTTC	CASSAGASGTYGYTF
TRBV5-6	.	TRBJ2-2	.	TGTGCCAGCAGTCCGGGAAGGCTTAGGACCGGGGAGCTGTTTTTT	CASSPGRLRTGELFF
TRBV11-3	.	TRBJ2-5	.	TGTGCCAGCAGCTTAGGATCGTCAGGGCGAGAGACCCAGTACTTC	CASSLGSSGRETQYF
TRBV4-1	.	TRBJ2-2	TRBD1	TGCGCCAGCAGCCGACCGGGACAGGGTATATCCGGGGAGCTGTTTTTT	CASSRPGQGISGELFF
TRBV5-1	.	TRBJ2-5	TRBD2	TGCGCCAGCGGATTAGCGGGGGAGTCTACCCAGTACTTC	CASGLAGESTQYF
TRBV7-9	.	TRBJ2-7	.	TGTGCCAGCAGCTTAGACCGAAAGCTACAGGGAACCTACGAGCAGTACTTC	CASSLDRKLQGTYEQYF
TRBV19	.	TRBJ1-5	.	TGTGCCAGTAGTATAGCGCGGATGAATCAGCCCCAGCATTTT	CASSIARMNQPQHF
TRBV5-1	.	TRBJ2-7	TRBD1	TGCGCCAGCAGCTTGGGAATATCCGGGACAGGAGACTACGAGCAGTACTTC	CASSLGISGTGDYEQYF
TRBV5-4	once	TRBJ2-1	.	TGTGCCAGCAGCCAGGGAGCGGGCGGCTACAATGAGCAGTTCTTC	CASSQGAGGYNEQFF
TRBV27	.	TRBJ1-4	TRBD1	TGTGCCAGCAGTCACAGGGGGCTCTTTAATGAAAAACTGTTTTTT	CASSHRGLFNEKLFF
TRBV18	.	TRBJ2-1	TRBD1	TGTGCCACCCTCAGTTCACAGGGGGACAATGAGCAGTTCTTC	CATLSSQGDNEQFF
TRBV18	few	TRBJ2-2	TRBD2	TGTGCCAGCTCACCTCTTAGCGGGAGACGATATACCGGGGAGCTGTTTTTT	CASSPLSGRRYTGELFF
TRBV7-3	few	TRBJ2-1	TRBD2	TGTGCCAGCAGCCTTAGGCCTAGCGGGGGGGCACATGAGCAGTTCTTC	CASSLRPSGGAHEQFF
TRBV27	.	TRBJ2-7	.	TGTGCCAGCAGTTTGGCTGGACAGAACTACGAGCAGTACTTC	CASSLAGQNYEQYF
TRBV4-1	.	TRBJ2-5	TRBD2	TGCGCCAGCAGCCAAGAGGGGGCGGGAGGCGAGACCCAGTACTTC	CASSQEGAGGETQYF
TRBV4-1	.	TRBJ2-4	.	TGCGCCAGCAGCCCCGGTCGTGTTCAGTACTTC	CASSPGRVQYF
TRBV18	.	TRBJ2-6	.	TGTGCCAGCTCACCATCGGACAGCCTCTCTGGGGCCAACGTCCTGACTTTC	CASSPSDSLSGANVLTF
TRBV10-3	.	TRBJ2-5	.	TGTGCCACCCCGGGCGGGGAGACCCAGTACTTC	CATPGGETQYF
TRBV29-1	.	TRBJ2-7	.	TGCAGCGTCACGGACTCTTACGAGCAGTACTTC	CSVTDSYEQYF
TRBV19	.	TRBJ2-1	TRBD2	TGTGCCAGTCGCAGAAGACTAGCGGGAGAGTCGGGTAACGTAAAAAACTCCTACAATGAGCAGTTCTTC	CASRRRLAGESGNVKNSYNEQFF
TRBV29-1	few	TRBJ2-7	.	TGCAGCGTTGCCCATCCCCTGGGGGAGCAGTACTTC	CSVAHPLGEQYF
TRBV2	.	TRBJ2-3	.	TGTGCCAGCAGTGAACGGGGGGCCCCGGATACGCAGTATTTT	CASSERGAPDTQYF
TRBV5-1	.	TRBJ2-1	TRBD2	TGCGCCAGCAGCTCGGGACTATCACGTTCCAATGAGCAGTTCTTC	CASSSGLSRSNEQFF
TRBV19	.	TRBJ2-3	TRBD2	TGTGCCAGTAGTATGCTAGCGGGGGGGCGGGATACGCAGTATTTT	CASSMLAGGRDTQYF
TRBV7-3	.	TRBJ1-1	.	TGTGCCAGCAGCTTAAGGGAGGGGTTAAACACTGAAGCTTTCTTT	CASSLREGLNTEAFF
TRBV7-9	once	TRBJ2-7	.	TGTGCCAGCAGTTTGGGATCCTACGAGCAGTACTTC	CASSLGSYEQYF
TRBV6-4	medium-sized	TRBJ2-5	TRBD2	TGTGCCAGGTGGACTAGCGGGGTTCAAGAGACCCAGTACTTC	CARWTSGVQETQYF
TRBV30	.	TRBJ1-5	.	TGTGCCTGGAGTGTAGCTGGGGATCAGCCCCAGCATTTT	CAWSVAGDQPQHF
TRBV28	.	TRBJ2-5	.	TGTGCCAGCAGTCCCTTCGGGCCCCTACGGGAGACCCAGTACTTC	CASSPFGPLRETQYF
TRBV5-1	.	TRBJ2-2	.	TGCGCCAGCACCCTCCCGAAGGGCTTGGAAGCCGGGGAGCTGTTTTTT	CASTLPKGLEAGELFF
TRBV7-3	.	TRBJ2-1	TRBD2	TGTGCCAGCAGCTACTCGGGGGGTGGCGCCTACAATGAGCAGTTCTTC	CASSYSGGGAYNEQFF
TRBV6-6	few	TRBJ1-1	.	TGTGCCAGCAGGCGCGACACGGCGGACGGGGTTGAAGCTTTCTTT	CASRRDTADGVEAFF
TRBV15	many	TRBJ2-7	.	TGTGCCACCTCCAGACCGGATTCCTACGAGCAGTACTTC	CATSRPDSYEQYF
TRBV19	.	TRBJ1-6	TRBD1	TGTGCCAGTAGCGGGACAGACTATAATTCACCCCTCCACTTT	CASSGTDYNSPLHF
TRBV5-1	.	TRBJ2-6	.	TGCGCCAGCAGCGTCTCCCCTGGGGCCAACGTCCTGACTTTC	CASSVSPGANVLTF
TRBV9	.	TRBJ1-3	TRBD1	TGTGCCAGCAGCGTCAGTCCGGACAGGGCCGCCACCATATATTTT	CASSVSPDRAATIYF
TRBV2	.	TRBJ1-2	.	TGTGCCAGCAGTGAAGGCCCGGCGGGCGGCTACACCTTC	CASSEGPAGGYTF
TRBV11-2	.	TRBJ1-1	.	TGTGCCAGCAGCTTAGTCGTAGGAGGTCTGGGGGAAGCTTTCTTT	CASSLVVGGLGEAFF
TRBV11-3	once	TRBJ2-7	TRBD2	TGTGCCAGCAGCTTACGACTAGCGGGAATCTACGAGCAGTACTTC	CASSLRLAGIYEQYF
TRBV5-1	.	TRBJ1-1	.	TGCGCCAGCAGCTTGGACGGGACAAACACTGAAGCTTTCTTT	CASSLDGTNTEAFF
TRBV7-2	.	TRBJ2-7	.	TGTGCCAGCAGCTTAGTGGTTCGGCAAGAGCAGTACTTC	CASSLVVRQEQYF
TRBV9	.	TRBJ2-3	TRBD2	TGTGCCAGCAGCGTAGAAACGGGGGGGAGCACAGATACGCAGTATTTT	CASSVETGGSTDTQYF
TRBV7-8	.	TRBJ2-3	TRBD2	TGTGCCAGCAGCGTAGCGGGGGGAAGCACAGATACGCAGTATTTT	CASSVAGGSTDTQYF
TRBV28	.	TRBJ2-7	.	TGTGCCAGCAGAGGGGCATCTCGATCAAACGACGAGCAGTACTTC	CASRGASRSNDEQYF
TRBV27	.	TRBJ2-7	.	TGTGCCAGCAGTTTATGGGGTACTGGCTACGAGCAGTACTTC	CASSLWGTGYEQYF
TRBV7-8	.	TRBJ1-2	.	TGTGCCAGCAGCTTATTCACAGGGAGACGAGCTAACTATGGCTACACCTTC	CASSLFTGRRANYGYTF
TRBV19	.	TRBJ1-1	.	TGTGCCAGTAGTATAGGTCCGAACACTGAAGCTTTCTTT	CASSIGPNTEAFF
TRBV7-2	.	TRBJ2-5	.	TGTGCCAGCAGCTTAGTCTTCGGCAACCAAGAGACCCAGTACTTC	CASSLVFGNQETQYF
TRBV4-2	.	TRBJ1-5	.	TGTGCCAGCAGCCAAGTAAACGGCGATCAGCCCCAGCATTTT	CASSQVNGDQPQHF
TRBV11-3	.	TRBJ2-7	.	TGTGCCAGCAGCTTAGGAGGAATTAGAGGCGAGCAGTACTTC	CASSLGGIRGEQYF
TRBV6-4	.	TRBJ1-1	.	TGTGCCAGCAGTGAGTCGCTTGAGAGGAACACTGAAGCTTTCTTT	CASSESLERNTEAFF
TRBV19	.	TRBJ2-1	.	TGTGCCAGTAGTATGAGTGTCATGACCAATGAGCAGTTCTTC	CASSMSVMTNEQFF
TRBV6-1	.	TRBJ1-1	.	TGTGCCAGCAGTTCCCGGGAGAACACTGAAGCTTTCTTT	CASSSRENTEAFF
TRBV5-4	.	TRBJ2-1	.	TGTGCCAGCAGCTTTAACAGGGACCATGAGCAGTTCTTC	CASSFNRDHEQFF
TRBV6-6	once	TRBJ1-4	.	TGTGCCAGCAGTTATGGGAAAAGGCAAGGACTGTTTTTT	CASSYGKRQGLFF
TRBV11-3	.	TRBJ2-5	.	TGTGCCAGCAGCTTCGCCCAGATCGAAGAGACCCAGTACTTC	CASSFAQIEETQYF
TRBV7-6	.	TRBJ2-1	TRBD2	TGTGCCAGCAGCTCGCTAGCGGGAGGGCCAGGGTCCTACAATGAGCAGTTCTTC	CASSSLAGGPGSYNEQFF